These 25 T cell receptor beta chains share one sample of origin, sequenced in a study of response to subunit inactivated influenza vaccine (dated by TCRdb to 2017 to 2018). The method was RT-PCR. Data came from an Illumina HiSeq 2500. Using fastp trimming at Q25 and MiXCR clonotype assembly, TCRdb reanalyzed the public sequencing data and kept in-frame beta chains. Rows are unified per CDR3 protein, each entry keeping the most common DNA and genes. The sample data list about half a million distinct CDR3 sequences, and about 25% of these were observed just once. The ten biggest clones cover approximately 1.9% of the sample. Sequencing used CD4+ T cells sorted from PBMCs, obtained around 5 days after vaccination. The receptors originated from a man in his fifties who received an inactivated influenza vaccine. Donor details come from another sample of the same person, matched by shared clones.

V and J are TRBV2 and TRBJ2-2; TRBD1 might be the D (5 bases). This CDR3 is built from 16 residues. Germline V CDR1 and CDR2: SNHLY, FYNNEI. V was clipped by 6 bases and J by 0 bases, with 14 bases between them. The chain's CDR3 is CASSPGPGTNTGELFF. CDR3 nucleotides: TGTGCCAGCAGCCCAGGGCCAGGGACGAACACCGGGGAGCTGTTTTTT. The whole variable domain, remainder taken from reference TRBV2 and TRBJ2-2, is EPEVTQTPSHQVTQMGQEVILRCVPISNHLYFYWYRQILGQKVEFLVSFYNNEISEKSEIFDDQFSVERPDGSNFTLKIRSTKLEDSAMYFCASSPGPGTNTGELFFGEGSRLTVL.

The chain uses TRBV20-1 and TRBJ2-2; D is perhaps TRBD1 (6 bases). The V gene's germline CDR1 is DFQATT and CDR2 SNEGSKA (reference sequence). The CDR3 totals 13 residues. The ends were cut back, 2 bases at V and 4 bases at J, with 8 bases in the middle. CDR3 nucleotides: TGCAGTGCTAGACAGGGGAGCACCGGGGAGCTGTTTTTT. Amino acid sequence: CSARQGSTGELFF.

This clonotype was detected only a few times. The chain carries TRBV5-4 and TRBJ2-3; D is perhaps TRBD2 (6 bases). Trimming left V 4 bases short and J 2 bases short, with 26 bases between. CDR1 is SGHNT and CDR2 is YYREEE in the germline V gene (reference sequence). The CDR3 runs 19 residues. In nucleotides, the CDR3 is TGTGCCAGCAGCGCGGGCTTGGGGGGTTCAGGGAGCTCCACAGATACGCAGTATTTT. It encodes CASSAGLGGSGSSTDTQYF. The complete variable domain, with remaining parts taken from reference TRBV5-4 and TRBJ2-3, reads ETGVTQSPTHLIKTRGQQVTLRCSSQSGHNTVSWYQQALGQGPQFIFQYYREEENGRGNFPPRFSGLQFPNYSSELNVNALELDDSALYLCASSAGLGGSGSSTDTQYFGPGTRLTVL.

This chain uses TRBV20-1 with TRBJ2-3; the D gene is possibly TRBD2 (5 bases). CDR3 length: 12 amino acids. Trimming took 3 bases from V and 5 from J, leaving 9 bases between them. Germline-derived CDR1 and CDR2 are DFQATT and SNEGSKA (reference sequence). The CDR3 protein is CSASGVIDTQYF. The CDR3 bases are TGCAGTGCTAGCGGGGTGATAGATACGCAGTATTTT.

The V gene is TRBV7-9, the J gene TRBJ2-1; D gene ambiguous. CDR1 is SEHNR, CDR2 FQNEAQ, per germline (reference sequence). The CDR3 runs 12 residues. V lost 4 bases and J 9 bases, leaving 10 bases between the germline ends. Written as DNA, the CDR3 is TGTGCCAGCAGCTCACATACCTTTGAGCAGTTCTTC. Protein sequence: CASSSHTFEQFF.

J is TRBJ2-3 and V is TRBV5-1; D is undetermined. With 0 bases removed from V and 0 bases from J, the gap between germline ends came to 5 bases. The CDR3 has 14 amino acids. The germline gives CDR1 SGHRS, CDR2 YFSETQ. CDR3 nucleotides: TGCGCCAGCAGCTTGGGGTACAGCACAGATACGCAGTATTTT. Encoded protein: CASSLGYSTDTQYF.

This clonotype was seen a few times. The genes are TRBV15 and TRBJ2-7, with 8 bases aligning to TRBD2. V shed 4 bases, J shed 2 bases, and the junction held 4 bases outside the gene matches. The CDR3 has 14 amino acids. Germline CDR1 and CDR2: LNHNV and YYDKDF (reference sequence). The chain's CDR3 is CATSITSGTYEQYF. The DNA for the CDR3 is TGTGCCACCAGCATTACTAGCGGCACCTACGAGCAGTACTTC. The whole variable domain, remainder taken from reference TRBV15 and TRBJ2-7, is DAMVIQNPRYQVTQFGKPVTLSCSQTLNHNVMYWYQQKSSQAPKLLFHYYDKDFNNEADTPDNFQSRRPNTSFCFLDIRSPGLGDTAMYLCATSITSGTYEQYFGPGTRLTVT.

This clonotype has only a few counts. The chain couples TRBV28 to TRBJ2-3; D uncertain. This CDR3 contains 16 residues. Per the germline V gene, CDR1 is MDHEN and CDR2 is SYDVKM. V was pared by 1 base and J by 0 bases, with 11 bases between. For the CDR3, the DNA is TGTGCCAGCAGTTTATCCCCCACGGATAGCACAGATACGCAGTATTTT. Translating it yields CASSLSPTDSTDTQYF.

This clonotype appeared many times. The chain is built from TRBV20-1 and TRBJ2-7; 7 nucleotides match TRBD1. V shed 6 bases and J 5 bases; nucleotides not matched to a gene: 7. The germline V gene encodes CDR1 DFQATT and CDR2 SNEGSKA (reference sequence). There are 12 residues in the CDR3. CDR3: CSANHRGNEQYF. Here the CDR3 DNA reads TGCAGTGCAAACCACAGGGGCAACGAGCAGTACTTC.

The gene calls are TRBV20-1 and TRBJ2-2; 7 positions agree with TRBD2. Losses at the gene ends were 1 base for V and 5 bases for J; bases not matched to a gene: 16. Germline-derived CDR1 and CDR2 are DFQATT and SNEGSKA (reference sequence). The CDR3 has 18 amino acids. The CDR3 DNA is TGCAGTGCTAGAGTCGTACCCCGACTAGCAACAAAAACCGGGGAGCTGTTTTTT. Its translation: CSARVVPRLATKTGELFF.

The rearrangement uses TRBV5-1 and TRBJ1-2; TRBD1 is a possible D gene (5 bases). This CDR3 has 14 amino acids. Trimming shortened V by 4 bases and J by 4 bases, and 14 bases separated the two germline ends. Per the germline V gene, CDR1 is SGHRS and CDR2 is YFSETQ. CDR3 coding DNA: TGCGCCAGCAGCCCGGACACCGGCGGCTATGGCTACACCTTC. The encoded protein is CASSPDTGGYGYTF.

V and J are TRBV5-1 and TRBJ2-5, with 12 nucleotides matching TRBD2. V was clipped by 3 bases and J by 0 bases; unmatched bases: 3. There are 16 residues in the CDR3. From germline, CDR1 is SGHRS and CDR2 YFSETQ. As DNA, the CDR3 is TGCGCCAGCAGCTCAGGACTAGCGGGGTACCAAGAGACCCAGTACTTC. Protein: CASSSGLAGYQETQYF.

The genes are TRBV3-1 and TRBJ2-4; 7 bases agree with TRBD2. V shed 3 bases, J shed 0 bases, and the junction held 8 bases outside the gene matches. The germline CDR1 and CDR2 sequences are LGHDT and YNNKEL (reference sequence). The CDR3 runs to 17 residues. CDR3 sequence (DNA): TGTGCCAGCAGCCATTTGGTGGGGGGGGGAGCCAAAAACATTCAGTACTTC. Encoded protein: CASSHLVGGGAKNIQYF. Together with reference TRBV3-1 and TRBJ2-4, the CDR3 gives the full variable domain: DTAVSQTPKYLVTQMGNDKSIKCEQNLGHDTMYWYKQDSKKFLKIMFSYNNKELIINETVPNRFSPKSPDKAHLNLHINSLELGDSAVYFCASSHLVGGGAKNIQYFGAGTRLSVL.

This clonotype was seen a handful of times. This CDR3 is CSVGDRRKGLFF. The CDR3 DNA reads as TGCAGTGTGGGGGACCGCCGAAAAGGACTGTTTTTT. J is TRBJ1-4 and V is TRBV20-1, with a tentative D call TRBD1 (5 bases). The CDR3 loop spans 12 amino acids. The V end was cut by 7 bases, the J end by 13 bases, with 19 bases between. The V gene's germline CDR1 is DFQATT and CDR2 SNEGSKA (reference sequence).

This clonotype appeared a few times. This chain connects TRBV4-2 to TRBJ2-1; 8 nucleotides line up with TRBD2. With V trimmed by 0 bases and J by 1 base, 5 bases remained unmatched. Germline V gives CDR1 LGHNA, CDR2 YNFKEQ. The CDR3 has 17 amino acids. The CDR3 region is CASSQDSGIGSYNEQFF. Here the CDR3 DNA reads TGTGCCAGCAGCCAAGATAGCGGGATTGGATCCTACAATGAGCAGTTCTTC.

The gene calls are TRBV30 and TRBJ2-7, with a tentative D call TRBD1 (6 bases). The CDR3 runs 15 residues. With 4 bases removed from V and 1 base from J, the gap between germline ends came to 17 bases. Germline-derived CDR1 and CDR2 are GTSNPN and SVGIG (reference sequence). In nucleotides, the CDR3 is TGTGCCTGGAACCTCGGGGACACTTCTTCCTACGAGCAGTACTTC. Encoded protein: CAWNLGDTSSYEQYF.

This clonotype was recorded many times. V gene TRBV12-3 or TRBV12-4 combines with J gene TRBJ2-2; 11 positions agree with TRBD1. This CDR3 has 16 residues. With V trimmed by 6 bases and J by 4 bases, 7 bases remained unmatched. CDR3 DNA sequence: TGTGCCAGCAGATTCGGGACAGGGGGGATCACCGGGGAGCTGTTTTTT. The encoded protein is CASRFGTGGITGELFF.

This clonotype has only one observation. This chain uses TRBV11-2 with TRBJ2-5; TRBD2 matches at 11 bases. CDR1 is SGHAT, CDR2 FQNNGV, per germline. Trimming removed 4 bases from V and 2 bases from J; junction bases left unmatched: 12. This CDR3 has 18 residues. The CDR3, as DNA: TGTGCCAGCAGCTCCCGGGGTAGCGGGGGGGGGATACAAGAGACCCAGTACTTC. This translates into CASSSRGSGGGIQETQYF.

The chain is built from TRBV12-3 or TRBV12-4 and TRBJ1-2; D possibly corresponds to TRBD1 (5 bases). The length of the CDR3 is 17 residues. The V gene lost 5 bases and the J gene lost 0 bases, with 19 bases spanning the gap. The CDR3 loop reads CASSPRGGTGPNYGYTF. CDR3 nucleotide sequence: TGTGCCAGCAGTCCCCGGGGAGGAACAGGACCTAACTATGGCTACACCTTC.

This clonotype was seen more than once but under ten times. V and J are TRBV7-2 and TRBJ2-7; D possibly corresponds to TRBD1 (5 bases). This CDR3 has 14 amino acids. Germline V gene sequence: CDR1 SGHTA, CDR2 FQGNSA. With 8 bases removed from V and 4 bases from J, the gap between germline ends came to 18 bases. CDR3 nucleotide sequence: TGTGCCAGCGGTACAATTTTTCAGGGTTACGAGCAGTACTTC. It yields the protein CASGTIFQGYEQYF.

Comment on this clonotype: A read error may account for a junction end that differs from germline. V gene TRBV12-3 or TRBV12-4 combines with J gene TRBJ2-5; D tentatively fits TRBD1 or TRBD2 (5 bases each). There are 13 residues in the CDR3. CDR3 nucleotides: TGTGCCAGCAGGATCGAGGGGTCAGAGACCCAGAACTTC. This sequence encodes CASRIEGSETQNF.

This clonotype showed up many times. The CDR3 region is CASSQNAGQDYGYTF. CDR3 nucleotide sequence: TGTGCCAGCAGCCAAAACGCGGGACAGGACTATGGCTACACCTTC. This sequence joins TRBV7-2 and TRBJ1-2; TRBD1 matches at 8 bases. The germline CDR1 and CDR2 sequences are SGHTA and FQGNSA. The CDR3 has 15 residues. The trim removed 5 bases at V and 3 bases at J, leaving 8 bases unmatched. Complete variable domain (other parts from reference TRBV7-2 and TRBJ1-2): GAGVSQSPSNKVTEKGKDVELRCDPISGHTALYWYRQSLGQGLEFLIYFQGNSAPDKSGLPSDRFSAERTGGSVSTLTIQRTQQEDSAVYLCASSQNAGQDYGYTFGSGTRLTVV.

This clonotype was counted between two and nine times. The rearrangement uses TRBV4-2 and TRBJ2-5, with 13 positions matching TRBD2. Germline loops: CDR1 LGHNA, CDR2 YNFKEQ. V trimming: 3 bases; J trimming: 5 bases; junction bases outside the gene matches: 15. There are 19 residues in the CDR3. The CDR3 DNA reads as TGTGCCAGCAGCCAGGGGACTAGCGGGGCGGCTACTCATCGGGAGACCCAGTACTTC. Translating it yields CASSQGTSGAATHRETQYF.

This clonotype has a handful of counts. The chain uses TRBV3-1 and TRBJ2-7; no clear D. Germline V gene lookup returns CDR1 LGHDT and CDR2 YNNKEL (reference sequence). The V end lost 8 bases, the J end lost 6 bases, and 11 bases lay between the germline ends. This CDR3 spans 11 amino acids. CDR3 amino acids: CASQNDVEQYF. The CDR3 DNA sequence: TGTGCCAGCCAGAATGATGTCGAGCAGTACTTC.

The rearrangement uses TRBV7-2 and TRBJ2-2; the D call may be TRBD1 or TRBD2 (5 bases each). This CDR3 contains 15 residues. Germline assignment: CDR1 SGHTA and CDR2 FQGNSA. With 5 bases removed from V and 9 bases from J, the gap between germline ends came to 19 bases. CDR3 DNA sequence: TGTGCCAGCAGCCCTCAGTGGGGGACGACCCGGGAGCTGTTTTTT. This encodes CASSPQWGTTRELFF. Complete variable domain (other parts from reference TRBV7-2 and TRBJ2-2): GAGVSQSPSNKVTEKGKDVELRCDPISGHTALYWYRQSLGQGLEFLIYFQGNSAPDKSGLPSDRFSAERTGGSVSTLTIQRTQQEDSAVYLCASSPQWGTTRELFFGEGSRLTVL.